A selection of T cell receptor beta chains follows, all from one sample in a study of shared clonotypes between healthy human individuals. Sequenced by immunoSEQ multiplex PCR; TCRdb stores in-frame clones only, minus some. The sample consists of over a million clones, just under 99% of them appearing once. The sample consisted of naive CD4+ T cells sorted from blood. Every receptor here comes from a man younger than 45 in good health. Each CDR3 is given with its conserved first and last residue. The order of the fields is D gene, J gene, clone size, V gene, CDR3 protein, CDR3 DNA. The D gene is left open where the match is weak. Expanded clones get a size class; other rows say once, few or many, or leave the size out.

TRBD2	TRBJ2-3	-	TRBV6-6	CASRPLGLGSDTQYF	TGTGCCAGCAGGCCTTTGGGACTAGGCTCAGATACGCAGTATTTT
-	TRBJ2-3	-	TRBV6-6	CASSSFRDTQYF	TGTGCCAGCAGTTCATTCCGGGATACGCAGTATTTT
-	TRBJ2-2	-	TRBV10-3	CAISENSVKLAGELFF	TGTGCCATCAGTGAAAATAGCGTGAAACTTGCCGGGGAGCTGTTTTTT
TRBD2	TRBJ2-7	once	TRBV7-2	CASSPTSGSYEQYF	TGTGCCAGCAGCCCGACTAGCGGGTCCTACGAGCAGTACTTC
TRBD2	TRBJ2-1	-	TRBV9	CASSPWTSGSYYNEQFF	TGTGCCAGCAGCCCATGGACTAGCGGGAGCTACTACAATGAGCAGTTCTTC
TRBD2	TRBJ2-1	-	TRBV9	CASSPASGSIYNEQFF	TGTGCCAGCAGCCCGGCTAGCGGGAGTATTTACAATGAGCAGTTCTTC
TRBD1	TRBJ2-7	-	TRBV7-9	CASSRQGAWEQYF	TGTGCCAGCAGTAGACAGGGGGCGTGGGAGCAGTACTTC
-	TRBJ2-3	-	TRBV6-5	CASSYLSGLGTDTQYF	TGTGCCAGCAGTTACTTGAGCGGGTTGGGGACAGATACGCAGTATTTT
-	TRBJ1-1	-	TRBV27	CASSLGRGTVNTEAFF	TGTGCCAGCAGTTTAGGGCGGGGGACGGTGAACACTGAAGCTTTCTTT
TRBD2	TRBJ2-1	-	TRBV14	CASSREGPTSGSYNEQFF	TGTGCCAGCAGCCGTGAAGGGCCGACTAGCGGCTCCTACAATGAGCAGTTCTTC
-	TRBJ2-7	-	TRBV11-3	CASSLDSSSSYEQYF	TGTGCCAGCAGCTTAGACAGTTCATCGTCCTACGAGCAGTACTTC
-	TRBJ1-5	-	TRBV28	CASSSLGGLKQPQHF	TGTGCCAGCAGCTCCCTCGGGGGACTGAAGCAGCCCCAGCATTTT
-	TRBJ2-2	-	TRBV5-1	CASSLNRPGIGELFF	TGCGCCAGCAGCTTGAATCGGCCAGGGATCGGGGAGCTGTTTTTT
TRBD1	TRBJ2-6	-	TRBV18	CASSPTGQGAGANVLTF	TGTGCCAGCTCACCCACCGGACAGGGGGCGGGGGCCAACGTCCTGACTTTC
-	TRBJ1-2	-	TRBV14	CASSHGLNYGYTF	TGTGCCAGCAGCCATGGACTGAACTATGGCTACACCTTC
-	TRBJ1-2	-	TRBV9	CASSVGIRGYTF	TGTGCCAGCAGCGTAGGCATAAGGGGCTACACCTTC
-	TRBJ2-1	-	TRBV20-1	CSASVGPEQFF	TGCAGTGCAAGTGTGGGACCCGAGCAGTTCTTC
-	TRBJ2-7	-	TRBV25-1	CASSDPQGGVYEQYF	TGTGCCAGCAGTGACCCGCAGGGAGGAGTCTACGAGCAGTACTTC
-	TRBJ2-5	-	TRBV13	CASSSSIRVLLGETQYF	TGTGCCAGCAGCTCGTCCATCAGGGTTCTGCTCGGAGAGACCCAGTACTTC
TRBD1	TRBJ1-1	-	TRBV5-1	CASRGQGMNTEAFF	TGCGCCAGCAGGGGACAGGGGATGAACACTGAAGCTTTCTTT
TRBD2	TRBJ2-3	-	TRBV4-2	CASSHGGGSGTTVTDTQYF	TGTGCCAGCAGCCACGGCGGGGGGAGCGGGACCACGGTCACAGATACGCAGTATTTT
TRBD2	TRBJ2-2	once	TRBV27	CASSLLAGVGTGELFF	TGTGCCAGCAGTCTATTAGCGGGAGTGGGGACCGGGGAGCTGTTTTTT
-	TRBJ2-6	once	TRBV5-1	CASMTLPSGANVLTF	TGCGCCAGCATGACCCTTCCTTCTGGGGCCAACGTCCTGACTTTC
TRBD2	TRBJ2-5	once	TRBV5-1	CASSSLPGTSGRVETQYF	TGCGCCAGCAGCTCGCTACCCGGGACTAGCGGGAGGGTAGAGACCCAGTACTTC
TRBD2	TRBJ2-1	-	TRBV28	CASSPVSGRGFF	TGTGCCAGCAGCCCAGTTAGCGGGAGGGGATTCTTC
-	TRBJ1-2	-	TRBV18	CASSPGRHLNYGYTF	TGTGCCAGCTCACCCGGGAGACATCTCAACTATGGCTACACCTTC
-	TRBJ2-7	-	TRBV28	CASSSGSGTGLKQYF	TGTGCCAGCAGTTCCGGGAGCGGGACAGGATTAAAGCAGTACTTC
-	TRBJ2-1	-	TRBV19	CASSKGRARSSYNEQFF	TGTGCCAGTAGCAAGGGCAGGGCTCGGAGCTCCTACAATGAGCAGTTCTTC
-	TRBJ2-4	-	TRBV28	CASSPRNIQYF	TGTGCCAGCAGTCCCAGGAACATTCAGTACTTC
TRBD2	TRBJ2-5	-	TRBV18	CASQELAGNQETQYF	TGTGCCAGCCAGGAATTAGCGGGGAACCAAGAGACCCAGTACTTC
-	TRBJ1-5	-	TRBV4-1	CASSQDLLPYQPQHF	TGCGCCAGCAGCCAAGACCTACTCCCTTATCAGCCCCAGCATTTT
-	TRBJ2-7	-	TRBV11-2	CASSRRGSYEQYF	TGTGCCAGCTCCCGCCGGGGATCCTACGAGCAGTACTTC
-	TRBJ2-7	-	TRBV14	CASSLLGRLYF	TGTGCCAGCAGCCTCTTGGGCCGCCTATACTTC
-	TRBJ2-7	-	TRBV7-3	CASSLSAGLEQYF	TGTGCCAGCAGCTTAAGCGCTGGGCTCGAGCAGTACTTC
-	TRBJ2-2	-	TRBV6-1	CASSVRAAGGELFF	TGTGCCAGCAGTGTAAGGGCCGCTGGCGGGGAGCTGTTTTTT
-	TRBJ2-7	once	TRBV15	CATSRDLGRTYEQYF	TGTGCCACCAGCAGAGATCTGGGCCGTACCTACGAGCAGTACTTC
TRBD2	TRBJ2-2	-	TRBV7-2	CASSSQPAGASFTGELFF	TGTGCCAGCAGCTCCCAGCCTGCGGGAGCGTCCTTCACCGGGGAGCTGTTTTTT
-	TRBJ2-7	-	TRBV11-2	CASSLGAGALAEQYF	TGTGCCAGCAGCTTGGGGGCAGGGGCTTTGGCCGAGCAGTACTTC
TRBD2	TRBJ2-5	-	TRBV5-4	CASSFRGSRETQYF	TGTGCCAGCAGCTTCCGCGGGAGTAGGGAGACCCAGTACTTC
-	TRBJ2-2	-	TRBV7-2	CASSLDLANTGELFF	TGTGCCAGCAGCTTGGATTTAGCGAACACCGGGGAGCTGTTTTTT
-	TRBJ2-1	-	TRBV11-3	CASRFVPDREQFF	TGTGCCAGCAGATTCGTCCCCGATCGCGAGCAGTTCTTC
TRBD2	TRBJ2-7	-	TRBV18	CASSPRQREGYEQYF	TGTGCCAGCTCACCACGGCAGCGGGAGGGCTACGAGCAGTACTTC
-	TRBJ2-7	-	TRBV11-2	CASSLGDGYEQYF	TGTGCCAGCAGCTTAGGGGACGGCTACGAGCAGTACTTC
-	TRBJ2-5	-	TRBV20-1	CSASFGETQYF	TGCAGTGCTAGTTTTGGGGAGACCCAGTACTTC
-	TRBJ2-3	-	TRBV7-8	CASSFWAEVRSTDTQYF	TGTGCCAGCAGCTTTTGGGCCGAGGTGCGAAGCACAGATACGCAGTATTTT
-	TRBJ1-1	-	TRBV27	CASSSPRMGRPNTEAFF	TGTGCCAGCAGTTCACCCCGCATGGGGAGACCCAACACTGAAGCTTTCTTT
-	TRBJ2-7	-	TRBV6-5	CASKAGPYEQYF	TGTGCCAGCAAGGCAGGGCCCTACGAGCAGTACTTC
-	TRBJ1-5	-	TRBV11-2	CASSLFGEGQPQHF	TGTGCCAGCAGCTTATTTGGGGAGGGTCAGCCCCAGCATTTT